This is a list of T cell receptor beta chains from one sample in a study of T cells in localized non-small cell lung cancer. TCRdb keeps only in-frame clones here, not all; method: immunoSEQ multiplex PCR. The table shows about 33,000 clones, with 75% to 90% occurring only once. This sample comprised peripheral blood, obtained before any cancer treatment. The receptor set was obtained from a man between 40 and 70 years old with stage I lung adenocarcinoma. Each CDR3 is given with its conserved first and last residue. A D gene is named only where the DNA matches it firmly. Only some rows state a clone size, as once, few, many or a class for expanded clones.

clone size	V gene	J gene	CDR3 length	D gene	CDR3 DNA	CDR3 protein
NA	TRBV15	TRBJ2-3	13	NA	TGTGCCACCAGTTTGGACTTCACAGATACGCAGTATTTT	CATSLDFTDTQYF
once	TRBV5-1	TRBJ2-7	14	TRBD1	TGCGCCAGCAGCTTGGGGGACAGGGTTTACGAGCAGTACTTC	CASSLGDRVYEQYF
NA	TRBV11-2	TRBJ2-7	14	TRBD1	TGTGCCAGCAGCGTTGGGGCAGGGGGCTACGAGCAGTACTTC	CASSVGAGGYEQYF
NA	TRBV6-4	TRBJ1-1	18	NA	TGTGCCAGCAGTGACTCCGGACATCACGAGTTGGGGAACACTGAAGCTTTCTTT	CASSDSGHHELGNTEAFF
NA	TRBV18	TRBJ1-5	13	NA	TGTGCCAGCTCACCGGACCAGGTTCGGCCCCAGCATTTT	CASSPDQVRPQHF
NA	TRBV5-6	TRBJ2-3	15	NA	TGTGCCAGCAGCTTCGGGACACTAGTCACAGATACGCAGTATTTT	CASSFGTLVTDTQYF
once	TRBV19	TRBJ2-6	15	NA	TGTGCCAGTAGTATGACAGACACTGGGGCCAACGTCCTGACTTTC	CASSMTDTGANVLTF
NA	TRBV7-8	TRBJ1-6	15	TRBD1	TGTGCCAGCAGCTCAATGGGGCAGGGGGATTCACCCCTCCACTTT	CASSSMGQGDSPLHF
NA	TRBV5-1	TRBJ1-1	13	NA	TGCGCCAGCAGCTTGGCAGGGCTCACTGAAGCTTTCTTT	CASSLAGLTEAFF
NA	TRBV6-1	TRBJ2-1	15	NA	TGTGCCAGCACCCTGATAGCTAACGGCTACAATGAGCAGTTCTTC	CASTLIANGYNEQFF
NA	TRBV6-6	TRBJ2-2	14	TRBD1	TGTGCCAGCAGTTGGACAGGGGTTAGCGGGGAGCTGTTTTTT	CASSWTGVSGELFF
NA	TRBV19	TRBJ1-2	11	NA	TGTGCCAGTAGTGAAGCGCTCCTCTACACCTTC	CASSEALLYTF
NA	TRBV18	TRBJ2-5	18	TRBD1	TGTGCCAGCTCGGGACAGGGGACCTCCTACGGCAACCAAGAGACCCAGTACTTC	CASSGQGTSYGNQETQYF
NA	TRBV2	TRBJ1-5	15	TRBD1	TGTGCCTCAGCAGGGGACAGGGAATGGGGTCAGCCCCAGCATTTT	CASAGDREWGQPQHF
NA	TRBV2	TRBJ1-1	13	TRBD1	TGTGCCAGCAGTCCACAGGGGCTCACTGAAGCTTTCTTT	CASSPQGLTEAFF
NA	TRBV10-2	TRBJ2-5	14	NA	TGCGCCAGCAGTGAGTTGGCAGCGGTGGAGACCCAGTACTTC	CASSELAAVETQYF
few	TRBV29-1	TRBJ2-5	13	TRBD1	TGCAGCGTTGACAGGGGGAATGGAGAGACCCAGTACTTC	CSVDRGNGETQYF
few	TRBV7-6	TRBJ2-1	12	NA	TGTGCCAGCAGCTTAGCATCGCGTGAGCAGTTCTTC	CASSLASREQFF
NA	TRBV7-6	TRBJ2-1	12	NA	TGTGCCAGCAGCTTAGTTAATGGTGAGCAGTTCTTC	CASSLVNGEQFF
NA	TRBV9	TRBJ2-3	13	NA	TGTGCCAGCAGCGTTACTAGTACAGATACGCAGTATTTT	CASSVTSTDTQYF
few	TRBV25-1	TRBJ1-6	16	NA	TGTGCCAGCAGTGAATCCGGTAGGGGTCGGGGTTCACCCCTCCACTTT	CASSESGRGRGSPLHF
NA	TRBV11-2	TRBJ1-5	15	NA	TGTGCCAGCAGCGAATCAGGGGAAGGAAATCAGCCCCAGCATTTT	CASSESGEGNQPQHF
NA	TRBV5-6	TRBJ2-5	15	TRBD1	TGTGCCAGCAGTTCCGACAGGGGTCCGAGAGAGACCCAGTACTTC	CASSSDRGPRETQYF
once	TRBV4-1	TRBJ1-2	17	NA	TGCGCCAGCAGCCAAGAATCTAGGGCAGAAAACTACTATGGCTACACCTTC	CASSQESRAENYYGYTF
NA	TRBV6-5	TRBJ1-4	12	NA	TGTGCCAGCGGGGGAACTAATGAAAAACTGTTTTTT	CASGGTNEKLFF
NA	TRBV6-6	TRBJ2-7	14	NA	TGTGCCAGCAGTTACTCTACTAGCCCCTACGAGCAGTACTTC	CASSYSTSPYEQYF
NA	TRBV29-1	TRBJ1-2	12	NA	TGCAGCGCCCACCGGGACGGAGATGGCTACACCTTC	CSAHRDGDGYTF
NA	TRBV18	TRBJ1-5	15	NA	TGTGCCAGCTCACCGGGACATGATAACCATCAGCCCCAGCATTTT	CASSPGHDNHQPQHF
NA	TRBV18	TRBJ1-2	13	NA	TGTGCCAGCTCACCAGGGGTCGACTATGGCTACACCTTC	CASSPGVDYGYTF
NA	TRBV6-1	TRBJ2-5	17	TRBD1	TGTGCCAGCAGTGATAATTGGGCGGGACAGGGACAAGAGACCCAGTACTTC	CASSDNWAGQGQETQYF
NA	TRBV5-6	TRBJ1-4	13	TRBD1	TGTGCCAGCAGCTGGAAAGACAGGGAGGAACTGTTTTTT	CASSWKDREELFF
NA	TRBV6-6	TRBJ2-1	12	NA	TGTGCCAGCAGTAACCGGGATCTTGAGCAGTTCTTC	CASSNRDLEQFF
NA	TRBV7-8	TRBJ2-1	16	TRBD2	TGTGCCAGCAGCTTAGTGGCTAGCGGGGGGTACAATGAGCAGTTCTTC	CASSLVASGGYNEQFF
NA	TRBV18	TRBJ2-5	15	TRBD2	TGTGCCAGCTCACCGCGGACTAGCGCCCGGGAGACCCAGTACTTC	CASSPRTSARETQYF
NA	TRBV30	TRBJ1-1	14	TRBD1	TGTGCCTGGAGCCTGGGACAGGGAGGCTCTGAAGCTTTCTTT	CAWSLGQGGSEAFF
NA	TRBV5-1	TRBJ2-7	15	NA	TGCGCCAGCAGCTTGCTTCAGGTTCCTACCTACGAGCAGTACTTC	CASSLLQVPTYEQYF
once	TRBV13	TRBJ1-2	15	TRBD1	TGTGCCAGCAGCCCATCCCGGGACAGCCTCTATGGCTACACCTTC	CASSPSRDSLYGYTF
NA	TRBV6-1	TRBJ2-3	15	TRBD1	TGTGCCAGCAGGTCAGGGGGACAGGGCTGGTATACGCAGTATTTT	CASRSGGQGWYTQYF
NA	TRBV13	TRBJ2-3	14	NA	TGTGCCAGCAGCACTAGGATTGAAGGGGATACGCAGTATTTT	CASSTRIEGDTQYF